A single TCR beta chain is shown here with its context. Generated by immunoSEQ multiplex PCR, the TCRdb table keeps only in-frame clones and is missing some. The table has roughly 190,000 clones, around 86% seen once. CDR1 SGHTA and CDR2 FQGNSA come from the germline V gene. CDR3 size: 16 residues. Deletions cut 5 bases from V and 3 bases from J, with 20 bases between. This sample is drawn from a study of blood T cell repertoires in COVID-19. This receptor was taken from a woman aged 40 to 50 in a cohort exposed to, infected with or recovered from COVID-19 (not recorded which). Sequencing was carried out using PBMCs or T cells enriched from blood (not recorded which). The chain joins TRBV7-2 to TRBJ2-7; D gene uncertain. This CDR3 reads CASSRDRPGFNYEQYF. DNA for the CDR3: TGTGCCAGCAGCAGAGACCGACCCGGGTTCAACTACGAGCAGTACTTC.